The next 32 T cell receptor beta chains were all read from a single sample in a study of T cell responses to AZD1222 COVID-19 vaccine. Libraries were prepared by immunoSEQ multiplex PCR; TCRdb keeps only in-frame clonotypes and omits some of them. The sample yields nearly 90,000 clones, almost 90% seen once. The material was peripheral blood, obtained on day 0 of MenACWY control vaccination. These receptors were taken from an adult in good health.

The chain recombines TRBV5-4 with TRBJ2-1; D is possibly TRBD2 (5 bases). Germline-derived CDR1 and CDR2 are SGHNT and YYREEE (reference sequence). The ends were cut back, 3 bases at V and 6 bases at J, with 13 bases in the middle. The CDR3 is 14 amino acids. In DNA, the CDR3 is TGTGCCAGCAGCTCACGGACTTCTGTCAATGAGCAGTTCTTC. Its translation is CASSSRTSVNEQFF.

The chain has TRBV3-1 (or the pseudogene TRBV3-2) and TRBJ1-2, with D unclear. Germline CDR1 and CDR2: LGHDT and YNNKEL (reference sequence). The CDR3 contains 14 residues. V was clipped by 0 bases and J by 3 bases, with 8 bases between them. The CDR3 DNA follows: TGTGCCAGCAGCCAAGAAGCACAGTACTATGGCTACACCTTC. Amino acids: CASSQEAQYYGYTF.

Written as DNA, the CDR3 is TGTGCCTGGAGGACTATTGAGCGGGCAGATACGCAGTATTTT. This translates into CAWRTIERADTQYF. The chain recombines TRBV30 with TRBJ2-3; D perhaps matches TRBD2 (6 bases). V was clipped by 3 bases and J by 4 bases, with 14 bases between them. Germline V gene sequence: CDR1 GTSNPN, CDR2 SVGIG (reference sequence). The CDR3 covers 14 residues. The full variable domain, with the rest looked up from reference TRBV30 and TRBJ2-3, is SQTIHQWPATLVQPVGSPLSLECTVEGTSNPNLYWYRQAAGRGLQLLFYSVGIGQISSEVPQNLSASRPQDRQFILSSKKLLLSDSGFYLCAWRTIERADTQYFGPGTRLTVL.

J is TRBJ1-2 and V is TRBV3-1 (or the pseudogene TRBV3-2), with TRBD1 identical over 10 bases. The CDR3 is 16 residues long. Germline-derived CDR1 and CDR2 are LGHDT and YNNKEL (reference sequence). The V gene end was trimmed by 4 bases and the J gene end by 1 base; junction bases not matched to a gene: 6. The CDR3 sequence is CASSPGTGANNYGYTF. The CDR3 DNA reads TGTGCCAGCAGCCCCGGGACAGGGGCTAATAACTATGGCTACACCTTC.

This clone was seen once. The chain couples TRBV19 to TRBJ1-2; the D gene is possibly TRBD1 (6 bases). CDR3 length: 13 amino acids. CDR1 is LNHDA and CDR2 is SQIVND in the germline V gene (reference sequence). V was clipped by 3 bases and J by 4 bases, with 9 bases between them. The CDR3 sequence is CASSIRGVYGYTF. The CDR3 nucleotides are TGTGCCAGTAGTATCAGGGGAGTCTATGGCTACACCTTC.

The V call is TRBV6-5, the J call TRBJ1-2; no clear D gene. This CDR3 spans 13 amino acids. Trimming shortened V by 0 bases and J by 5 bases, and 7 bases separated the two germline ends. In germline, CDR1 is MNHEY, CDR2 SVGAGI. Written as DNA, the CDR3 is TGTGCCAGCAGTTACTCGACTGTGTATGGCTACACCTTC. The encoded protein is CASSYSTVYGYTF.

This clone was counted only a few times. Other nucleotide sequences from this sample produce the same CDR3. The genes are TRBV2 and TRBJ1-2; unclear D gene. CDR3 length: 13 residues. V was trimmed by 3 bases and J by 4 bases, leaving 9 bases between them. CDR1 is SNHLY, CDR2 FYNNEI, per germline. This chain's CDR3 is CASSDLGTYGYTF. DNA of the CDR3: TGTGCCAGCAGTGATCTGGGTACCTATGGCTACACCTTC.

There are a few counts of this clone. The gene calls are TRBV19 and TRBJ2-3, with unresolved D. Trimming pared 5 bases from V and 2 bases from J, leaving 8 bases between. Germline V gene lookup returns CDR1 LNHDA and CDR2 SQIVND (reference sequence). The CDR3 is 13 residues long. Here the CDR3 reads CASSPSHTDTQYF. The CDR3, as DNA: TGTGCCAGTAGTCCCTCCCACACAGATACGCAGTATTTT.

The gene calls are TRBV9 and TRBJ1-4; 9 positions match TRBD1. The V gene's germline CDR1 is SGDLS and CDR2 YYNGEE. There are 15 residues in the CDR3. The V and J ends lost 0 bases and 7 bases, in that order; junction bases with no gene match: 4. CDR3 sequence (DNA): TGTGCCAGCAGCGTAGGAGACAGGGGGAGTGAAAAACTGTTTTTT. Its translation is CASSVGDRGSEKLFF.

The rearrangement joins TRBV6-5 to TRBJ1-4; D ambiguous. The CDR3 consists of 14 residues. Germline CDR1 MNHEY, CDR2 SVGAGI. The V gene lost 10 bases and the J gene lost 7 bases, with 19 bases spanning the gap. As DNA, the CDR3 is TGTGCCATCGCAACGACCTTTCGGAGTGAAAAACTGTTTTTT. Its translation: CAIATTFRSEKLFF.

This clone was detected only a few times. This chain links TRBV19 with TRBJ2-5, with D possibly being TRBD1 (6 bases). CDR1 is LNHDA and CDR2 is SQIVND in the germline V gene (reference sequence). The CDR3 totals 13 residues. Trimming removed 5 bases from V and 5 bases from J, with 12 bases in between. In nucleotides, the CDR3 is TGTGCCAGTAGTCCCCGACAGGTGGAGACCCAGTACTTC. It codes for CASSPRQVETQYF.

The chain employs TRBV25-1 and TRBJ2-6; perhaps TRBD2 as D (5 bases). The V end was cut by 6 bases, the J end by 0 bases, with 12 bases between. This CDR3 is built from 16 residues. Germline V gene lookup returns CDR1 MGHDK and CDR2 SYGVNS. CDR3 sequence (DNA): TGTGCCAGCAGCCGCGGACTTGACTCTGGGGCCAACGTCCTGACTTTC. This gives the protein CASSRGLDSGANVLTF. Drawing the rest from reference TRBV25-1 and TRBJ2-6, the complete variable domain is EADIYQTPRYLVIGTGKKITLECSQTMGHDKMYWYQQDPGMELHLIHYSYGVNSTEKGDLSSESTVSRIRTEHFPLTLESARPSHTSQYLCASSRGLDSGANVLTFGAGSRLTVL.

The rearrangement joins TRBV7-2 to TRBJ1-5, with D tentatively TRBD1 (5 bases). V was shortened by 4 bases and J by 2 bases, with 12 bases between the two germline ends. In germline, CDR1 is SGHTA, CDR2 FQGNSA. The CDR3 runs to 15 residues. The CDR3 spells CASSWDGEGNQPQHF. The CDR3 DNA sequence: TGTGCCAGCAGCTGGGACGGGGAGGGCAATCAGCCCCAGCATTTT. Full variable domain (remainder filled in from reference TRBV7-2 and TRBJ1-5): GAGVSQSPSNKVTEKGKDVELRCDPISGHTALYWYRQSLGQGLEFLIYFQGNSAPDKSGLPSDRFSAERTGGSVSTLTIQRTQQEDSAVYLCASSWDGEGNQPQHFGDGTRLSIL.

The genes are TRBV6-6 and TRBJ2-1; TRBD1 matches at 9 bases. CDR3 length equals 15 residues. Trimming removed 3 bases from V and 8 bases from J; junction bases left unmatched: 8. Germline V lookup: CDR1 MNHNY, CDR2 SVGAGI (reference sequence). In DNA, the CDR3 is TGTGCCAGCAGTTATCTTGGGACAGGGAGGGATGAGCAGTTCTTC. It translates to CASSYLGTGRDEQFF.

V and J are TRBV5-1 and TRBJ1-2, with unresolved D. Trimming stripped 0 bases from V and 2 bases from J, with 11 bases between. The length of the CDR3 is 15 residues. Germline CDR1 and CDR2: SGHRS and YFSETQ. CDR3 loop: CASSLDRRPNYGYTF. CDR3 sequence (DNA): TGCGCCAGCAGCTTGGATCGGAGACCCAACTATGGCTACACCTTC.

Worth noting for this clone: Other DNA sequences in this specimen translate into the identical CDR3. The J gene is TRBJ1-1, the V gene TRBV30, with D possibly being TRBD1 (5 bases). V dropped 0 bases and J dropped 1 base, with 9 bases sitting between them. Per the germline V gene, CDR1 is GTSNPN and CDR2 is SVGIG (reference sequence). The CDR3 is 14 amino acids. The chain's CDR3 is CAWSVSQGNTEAFF. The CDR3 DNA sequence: TGTGCCTGGAGTGTAAGTCAGGGGAACACTGAAGCTTTCTTT.

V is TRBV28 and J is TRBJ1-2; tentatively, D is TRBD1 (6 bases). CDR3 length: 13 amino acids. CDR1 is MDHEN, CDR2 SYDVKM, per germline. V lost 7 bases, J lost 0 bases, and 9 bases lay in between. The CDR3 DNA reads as TGTGCCAGCAAGGACAGCGCTAACTATGGCTACACCTTC. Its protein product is CASKDSANYGYTF.

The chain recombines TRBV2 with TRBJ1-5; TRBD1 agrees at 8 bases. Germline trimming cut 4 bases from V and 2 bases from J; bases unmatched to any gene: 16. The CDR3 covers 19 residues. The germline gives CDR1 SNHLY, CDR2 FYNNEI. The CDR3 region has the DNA TGTGCCAGCAGTGTCTTACAGGACAGGGCAGGGAGGGGCAATCAGCCCCAGCATTTT. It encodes CASSVLQDRAGRGNQPQHF.

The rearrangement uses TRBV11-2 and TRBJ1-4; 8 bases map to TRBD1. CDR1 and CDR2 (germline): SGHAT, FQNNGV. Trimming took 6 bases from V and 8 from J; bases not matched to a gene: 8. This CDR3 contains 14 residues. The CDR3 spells CASSQDRDWEKLFF. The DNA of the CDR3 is TGTGCCAGCAGTCAGGACAGGGACTGGGAAAAACTGTTTTTT.

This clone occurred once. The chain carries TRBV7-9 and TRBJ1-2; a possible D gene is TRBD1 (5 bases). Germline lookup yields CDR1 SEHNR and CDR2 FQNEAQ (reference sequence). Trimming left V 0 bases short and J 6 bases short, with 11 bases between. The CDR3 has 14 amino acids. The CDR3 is CASSLAGAGDGYTF. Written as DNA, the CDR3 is TGTGCCAGCAGCTTAGCAGGGGCAGGAGATGGCTACACCTTC.

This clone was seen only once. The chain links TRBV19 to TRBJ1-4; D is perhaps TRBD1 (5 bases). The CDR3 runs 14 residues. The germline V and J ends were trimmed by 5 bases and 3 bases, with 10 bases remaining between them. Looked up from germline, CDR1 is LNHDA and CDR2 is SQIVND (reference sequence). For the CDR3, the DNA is TGTGCCAGTAGTTTCGGGGCGGCTAATGAAAAACTGTTTTTT. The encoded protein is CASSFGAANEKLFF.

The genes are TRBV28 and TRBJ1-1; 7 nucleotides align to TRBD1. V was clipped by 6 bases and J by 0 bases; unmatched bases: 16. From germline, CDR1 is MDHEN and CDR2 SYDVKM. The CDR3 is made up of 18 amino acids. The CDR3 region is CASRLTGAPTLMNTEAFF. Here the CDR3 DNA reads TGTGCCAGCAGGCTAACAGGGGCTCCAACATTAATGAACACTGAAGCTTTCTTT.

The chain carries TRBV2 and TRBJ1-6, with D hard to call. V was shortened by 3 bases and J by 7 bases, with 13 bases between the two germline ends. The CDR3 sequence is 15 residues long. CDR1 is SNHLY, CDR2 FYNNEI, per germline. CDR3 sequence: CASSEAGLPNSPLHF. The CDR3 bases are TGTGCCAGCAGTGAGGCAGGTCTCCCGAATTCACCCCTCCACTTT.

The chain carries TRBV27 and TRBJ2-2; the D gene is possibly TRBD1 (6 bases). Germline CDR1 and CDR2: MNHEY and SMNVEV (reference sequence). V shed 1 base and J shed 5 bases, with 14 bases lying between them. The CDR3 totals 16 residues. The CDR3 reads CASSLYRESRTGELFF. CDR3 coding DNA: TGTGCCAGCAGTTTATACAGGGAGTCACGGACCGGGGAGCTGTTTTTT.

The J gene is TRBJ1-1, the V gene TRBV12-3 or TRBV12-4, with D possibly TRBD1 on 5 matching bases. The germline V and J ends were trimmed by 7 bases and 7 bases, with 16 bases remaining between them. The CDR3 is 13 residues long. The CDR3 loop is CASKPRPTVEAFF. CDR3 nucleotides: TGTGCCAGCAAGCCCCGACCGACAGTTGAAGCTTTCTTT.

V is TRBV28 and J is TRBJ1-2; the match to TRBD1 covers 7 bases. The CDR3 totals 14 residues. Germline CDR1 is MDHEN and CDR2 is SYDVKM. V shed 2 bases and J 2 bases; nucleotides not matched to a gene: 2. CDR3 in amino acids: CASSLRGPNYGYTF. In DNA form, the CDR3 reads TGTGCCAGCAGTTTAAGGGGGCCCAACTATGGCTACACCTTC.

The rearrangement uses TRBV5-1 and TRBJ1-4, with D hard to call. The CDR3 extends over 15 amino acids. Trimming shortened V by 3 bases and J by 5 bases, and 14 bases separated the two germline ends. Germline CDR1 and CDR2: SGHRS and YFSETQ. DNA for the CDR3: TGCGCCAGCAGCTCAGGATCGGGTGGGAATGAAAAACTGTTTTTT. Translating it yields CASSSGSGGNEKLFF.

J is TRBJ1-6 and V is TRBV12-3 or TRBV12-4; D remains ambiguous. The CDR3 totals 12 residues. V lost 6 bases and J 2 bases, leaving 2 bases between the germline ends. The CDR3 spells CASRTYNSPLHF. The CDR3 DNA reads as TGTGCCAGCAGAACCTATAATTCACCCCTCCACTTT.

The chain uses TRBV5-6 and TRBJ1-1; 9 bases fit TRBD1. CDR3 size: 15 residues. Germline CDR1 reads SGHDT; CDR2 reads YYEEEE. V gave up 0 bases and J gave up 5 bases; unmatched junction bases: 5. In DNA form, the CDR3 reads TGTGCCAGCAGCTTGGTCGGACAGGGGCGTACTGAAGCTTTCTTT. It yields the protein CASSLVGQGRTEAFF.

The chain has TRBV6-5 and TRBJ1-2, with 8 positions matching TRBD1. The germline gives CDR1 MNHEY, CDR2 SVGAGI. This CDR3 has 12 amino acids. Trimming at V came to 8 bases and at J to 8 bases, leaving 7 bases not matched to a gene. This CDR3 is CASGDRLGGYTF. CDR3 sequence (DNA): TGTGCCAGCGGGGACAGGCTCGGCGGCTACACCTTC.

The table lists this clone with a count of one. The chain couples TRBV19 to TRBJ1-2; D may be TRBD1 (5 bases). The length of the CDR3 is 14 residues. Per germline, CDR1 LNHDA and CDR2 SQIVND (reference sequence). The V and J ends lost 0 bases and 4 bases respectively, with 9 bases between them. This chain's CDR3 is CASSIEKGPYGYTF. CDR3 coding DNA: TGTGCCAGTAGTATAGAAAAGGGACCCTATGGCTACACCTTC.

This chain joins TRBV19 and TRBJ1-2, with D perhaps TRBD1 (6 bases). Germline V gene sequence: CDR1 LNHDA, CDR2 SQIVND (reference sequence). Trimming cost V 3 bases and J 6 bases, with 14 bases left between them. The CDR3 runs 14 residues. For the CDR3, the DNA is TGTGCCAGTAGTATTACAGGGAGTCTGGATGGCTACACCTTC. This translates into CASSITGSLDGYTF.